The 15 T cell receptor beta chains in this list originate from one sample, sequenced in a study of T cell repertoires in cytomegalovirus infection. TCRdb used MiXCR to reprocess the reads, holding one entry per CDR3 protein. The table includes 640,000 or so distinct CDR3 sequences, 30% to 40% detected once. The antigens of these receptors remain unknown. Material: cultured PBMCs, obtained from culture after CMV antigen stimulation. These receptors were obtained from a human donor in good health (CMV status not recorded). Some clones in this sample may be carry-over from other donors' samples.

This chain uses TRBV20-1 with TRBJ2-4, with 9 positions matching TRBD1. The CDR3 runs to 17 residues. Germline V CDR1 and CDR2: DFQATT, SNEGSKA (reference sequence). V dropped 6 bases and J dropped 8; count of bases not matched to a gene: 20. Here the CDR3 DNA reads TGCAGTGCCGAGCCCCCTACAGGGGGCTGGGGTATGGACATTCAGTACTTC. Its translation is CSAEPPTGGWGMDIQYF.

This chain connects TRBV19 to TRBJ2-7; 11 positions agree with TRBD2. This CDR3 comprises 16 residues. Unmatched junction bases numbered 7, after V lost 6 bases and J lost 0 bases. Germline V gene data show CDR1 as LNHDA and CDR2 as SQIVND (reference sequence). CDR3 bases: TGTGCCAGTAGACGGACTAGCGGGTGGAGCTCCTACGAGCAGTACTTC. It specifies CASRRTSGWSSYEQYF.

The gene calls are TRBV2 and TRBJ2-7; perhaps TRBD1 as D (5 bases). The V gene's germline CDR1 is SNHLY and CDR2 FYNNEI. Trimming left V 1 base short and J 6 bases short, with 7 bases between. This CDR3 region has 12 residues. The CDR3 sequence: CASSEEGIEQYF. The DNA for the CDR3 is TGTGCCAGCAGTGAAGAGGGGATCGAGCAGTACTTC. The full variable domain, rest sourced from reference TRBV2 and TRBJ2-7, is EPEVTQTPSHQVTQMGQEVILRCVPISNHLYFYWYRQILGQKVEFLVSFYNNEISEKSEIFDDQFSVERPDGSNFTLKIRSTKLEDSAMYFCASSEEGIEQYFGPGTRLTVT.

This clonotype was detected ten times or more. The V call is TRBV7-9, the J call TRBJ1-5; D unclear. Germline CDR1 is SEHNR and CDR2 is FQNEAQ (reference sequence). The CDR3 spans 14 residues. V lost 6 bases to trimming and J lost 6 bases, with 15 bases between them. CDR3 loop: CASSNSDVGQPQHF. The CDR3 bases are TGTGCCAGCAGTAACTCCGACGTGGGTCAGCCCCAGCATTTT.

The chain carries TRBV29-1 and TRBJ2-7, with 9 positions matching TRBD2. The junction had 2 bases not matched to a gene; V was cut back by 5 bases and J by 0 bases. The CDR3 extends over 13 amino acids. Germline assignment: CDR1 SQVTM and CDR2 ANQGSEA. CDR3 protein: CSVFSGGSYEQYF. The CDR3 region has the DNA TGCAGCGTTTTTAGCGGGGGCTCCTACGAGCAGTACTTC.

The gene calls are TRBV6-2 or TRBV6-3 and TRBJ1-5; the D gene is possibly TRBD1 (5 bases). The CDR3 extends over 15 amino acids. V was shortened by 2 bases and J by 6 bases, with 14 bases between the two germline ends. The germline CDR1 and CDR2 sequences are MNHEY and SVGEGT. Here the CDR3 reads CASSYSGTTIQPQHF. For the CDR3, the DNA is TGTGCCAGCAGTTACAGTGGGACGACTATTCAGCCCCAGCATTTT.

The CDR3 loop is CSAGPTNTEAFF. As DNA, the CDR3 is TGCAGTGCTGGACCCACGAACACTGAAGCTTTCTTT. J is TRBJ1-1 and V is TRBV20-1; D uncertain. Trimming stripped 5 bases from V and 1 base from J, with 8 bases between. Germline assignment: CDR1 DFQATT and CDR2 SNEGSKA (reference sequence). The CDR3 has 12 residues.

The rearrangement links TRBV2 to TRBJ2-7; no firm D call. Per germline, CDR1 SNHLY and CDR2 FYNNEI. The CDR3 has 13 residues. Trimming removed 7 bases at V and 6 bases at J, with 16 bases between. Written as DNA, the CDR3 is TGTGCCAGCATCTCGCGAAGAACCTCCGAGCAGTACTTC. The encoded protein is CASISRRTSEQYF. The full variable domain, rest sourced from reference TRBV2 and TRBJ2-7, is EPEVTQTPSHQVTQMGQEVILRCVPISNHLYFYWYRQILGQKVEFLVSFYNNEISEKSEIFDDQFSVERPDGSNFTLKIRSTKLEDSAMYFCASISRRTSEQYFGPGTRLTVT.

This clonotype came up a few times. The chain combines TRBV7-8 with TRBJ2-7; tentatively, D is TRBD1 (7 bases). This CDR3 region has 20 residues. Germline CDR1 is SGHVS and CDR2 is FQNEAQ. V was pared by 4 bases and J by 4 bases, with 32 bases between. The CDR3: CASSSPAGRGVPPNLYEQYF. CDR3 DNA sequence: TGTGCCAGCAGCTCCCCGGCGGGCAGGGGGGTCCCACCGAACCTTTACGAGCAGTACTTC.

This clonotype was counted a few times. The chain employs TRBV7-2 and TRBJ1-2; no reliable D call. Trimming pared 2 bases from V and 8 bases from J, leaving 15 bases between. This CDR3 is 14 amino acids long. Germline lookup yields CDR1 SGHTA and CDR2 FQGNSA. The CDR3 sequence is CASSLSVAGRGYTF. CDR3 sequence (DNA): TGTGCCAGCAGCTTATCGGTGGCAGGCAGGGGCTACACCTTC.

The chain uses TRBV5-4 and TRBJ1-2; D is possibly TRBD1 (6 bases). Trimming stripped 4 bases from V and 0 bases from J, with 10 bases between. The germline gives CDR1 SGHNT, CDR2 YYREEE (reference sequence). The CDR3 sequence is 14 residues long. The chain's CDR3 is CASSPGASNYGYTF. The CDR3 bases are TGTGCCAGCAGCCCAGGGGCGTCTAACTATGGCTACACCTTC.

The J gene is TRBJ1-5, the V gene TRBV6-2 or TRBV6-3, with TRBD1 as a possible D gene (6 bases). Looked up from germline, CDR1 is MNHEY and CDR2 is SVGEGT. This CDR3 has 15 amino acids. V was trimmed by 7 bases and J by 3 bases, leaving 16 bases between them. The CDR3 DNA reads TGTGCCAGCACCTATACAACAGGGTTCAATCAGCCCCAGCATTTT. It encodes CASTYTTGFNQPQHF.

The sample holds a few counts of this clonotype. The V gene is TRBV6-1, the J gene TRBJ2-4; 9 nucleotides align to TRBD2. Losses at the gene ends were 5 bases for V and 0 bases for J; bases not matched to a gene: 14. There are 19 residues in the CDR3. Germline V lookup: CDR1 MNHNS, CDR2 SASEGT. The CDR3, as DNA: TGTGCCAGCAGTTCCCGCAGTAGCGGGGGTGCTCTAGCCAAAAACATTCAGTACTTC. Translating it yields CASSSRSSGGALAKNIQYF.

The rearrangement links TRBV20-1 to TRBJ1-5; TRBD1 is a possible D gene (5 bases). The CDR3 loop spans 13 amino acids. CDR1 and CDR2 from the germline V gene are DFQATT and SNEGSKA (reference sequence). Between the trimmed V and J ends, which lost 3 bases and 1 base, there was a span of 7 bases. CDR3: CSASEGSNQPQHF. CDR3 coding DNA: TGCAGTGCTAGTGAGGGGAGCAATCAGCCCCAGCATTTT.

Only a few counts were recorded for this clonotype. The J gene is TRBJ1-4, the V gene TRBV6-1; D is ambiguous. Trimming pared 6 bases from V and 15 bases from J, leaving 17 bases between. CDR1 MNHNS and CDR2 SASEGT come from the germline V gene. This CDR3 has 12 residues. The CDR3 region is CASSRIGSSVFF. In DNA form, the CDR3 reads TGTGCCAGCAGCCGCATCGGGAGTTCGGTGTTTTTT.